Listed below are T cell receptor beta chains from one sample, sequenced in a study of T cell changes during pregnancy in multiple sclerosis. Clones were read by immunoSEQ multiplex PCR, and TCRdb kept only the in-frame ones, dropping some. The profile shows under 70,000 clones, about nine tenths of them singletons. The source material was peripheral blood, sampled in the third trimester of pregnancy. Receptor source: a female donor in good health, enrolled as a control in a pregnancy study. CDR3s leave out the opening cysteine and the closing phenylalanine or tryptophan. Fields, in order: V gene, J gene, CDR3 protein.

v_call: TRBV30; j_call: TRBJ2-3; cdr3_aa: AWSGRDWRTDTQY
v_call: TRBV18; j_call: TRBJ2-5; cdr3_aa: ASSKQGAGETQY
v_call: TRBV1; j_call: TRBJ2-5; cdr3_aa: TSSQGLAGAKETQY
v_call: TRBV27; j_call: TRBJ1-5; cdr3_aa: ASRSGGSQPQH
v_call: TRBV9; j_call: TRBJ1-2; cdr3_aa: ASSGRAQARGYT
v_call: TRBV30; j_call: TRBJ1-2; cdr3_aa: AWSVHFSDGANYGYT
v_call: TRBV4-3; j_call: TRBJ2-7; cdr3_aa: ASSQDLTGRGYEQY
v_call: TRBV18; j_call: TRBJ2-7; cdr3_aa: ASSSIGGASYEQY
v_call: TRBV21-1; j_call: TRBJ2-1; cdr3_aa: ASSPVAGNSNEQF
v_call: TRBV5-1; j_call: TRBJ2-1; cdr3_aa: ASSLRSSGGFNNEQF
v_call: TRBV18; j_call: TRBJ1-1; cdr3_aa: ASSPRDRVMNTEAF
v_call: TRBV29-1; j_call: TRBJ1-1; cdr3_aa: SVYGRKNTEAF
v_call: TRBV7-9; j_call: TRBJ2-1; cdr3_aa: ASSWTEKAGDRYNEQF
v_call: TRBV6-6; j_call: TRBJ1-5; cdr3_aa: ASRAGVGNQPQH
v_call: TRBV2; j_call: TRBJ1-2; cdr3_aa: ASSPEGQGPGYT
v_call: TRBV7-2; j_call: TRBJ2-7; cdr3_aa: ASSLLSGGNEQY
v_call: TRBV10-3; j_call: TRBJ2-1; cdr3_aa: AIRGPRDSTRDEQF
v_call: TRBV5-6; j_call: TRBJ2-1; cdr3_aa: ASSSGSYNEQF
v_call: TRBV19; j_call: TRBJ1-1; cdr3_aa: ASRPQGGTEAF
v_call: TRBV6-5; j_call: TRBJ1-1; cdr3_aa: ASSYSGAGEI
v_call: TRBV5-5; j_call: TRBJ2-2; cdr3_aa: ASSGVQGNTGELF
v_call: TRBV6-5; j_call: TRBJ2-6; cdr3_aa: ASSYSTLYNVLT
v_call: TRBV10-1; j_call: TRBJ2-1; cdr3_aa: ASSESPLAGHRWEQF
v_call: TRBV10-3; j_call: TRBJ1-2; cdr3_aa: AIFRQGEYNGYT
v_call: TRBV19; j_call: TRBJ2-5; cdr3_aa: ASSRSGGRVQETQY
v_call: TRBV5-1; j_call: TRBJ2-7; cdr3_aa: ASSLGLAVDEQY
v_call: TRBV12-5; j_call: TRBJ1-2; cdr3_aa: ASGATGPNYGYT
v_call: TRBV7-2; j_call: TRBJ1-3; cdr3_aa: ASSGQAPGNTIY
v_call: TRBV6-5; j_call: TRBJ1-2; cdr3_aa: ASSSGFNYGYT
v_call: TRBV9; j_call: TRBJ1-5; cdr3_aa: ASSAGAETSNQPQH
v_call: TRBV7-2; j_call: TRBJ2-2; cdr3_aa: ASSLVGQRGIGELF
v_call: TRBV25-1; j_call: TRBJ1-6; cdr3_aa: ASSETGDSSPLH
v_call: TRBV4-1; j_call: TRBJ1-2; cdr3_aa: ASSQEGEDRANYGYT
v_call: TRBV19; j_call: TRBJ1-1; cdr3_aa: ASSIDRDMNTEAF
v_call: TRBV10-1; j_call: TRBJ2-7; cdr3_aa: ASNHRPYEQY
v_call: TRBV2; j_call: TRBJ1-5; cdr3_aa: ASRVDRASNQPQH
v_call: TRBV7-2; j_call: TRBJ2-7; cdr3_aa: ASSLVVAELYEQY
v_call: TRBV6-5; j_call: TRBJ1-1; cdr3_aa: ASSYLNRGDTEAF
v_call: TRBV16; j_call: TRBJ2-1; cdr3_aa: ASSQSTSGGPREQF
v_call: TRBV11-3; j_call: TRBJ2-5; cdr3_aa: ASSPRGTQETQY
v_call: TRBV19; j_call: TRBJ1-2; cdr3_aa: ASSIIAPTNYGYT
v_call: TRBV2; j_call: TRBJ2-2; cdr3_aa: ASSAGTGISAGELF
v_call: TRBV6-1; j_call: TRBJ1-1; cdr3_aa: ASSEKVGGGFEWGTEAF
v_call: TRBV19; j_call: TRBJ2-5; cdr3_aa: ASSNDRGRETQY
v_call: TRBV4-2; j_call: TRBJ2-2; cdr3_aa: ASSPRGTGVKTGELF
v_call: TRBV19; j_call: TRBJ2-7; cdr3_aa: ASSSRQGAVNEQY
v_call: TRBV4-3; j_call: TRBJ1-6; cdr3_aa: ASSHGTLTGGLYNSPLH
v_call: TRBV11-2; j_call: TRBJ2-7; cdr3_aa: ASSLERQSYEQY
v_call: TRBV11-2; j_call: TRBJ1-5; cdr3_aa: ASSFASNQPQH
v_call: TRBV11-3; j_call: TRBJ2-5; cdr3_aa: ASSPGTSRGETQY
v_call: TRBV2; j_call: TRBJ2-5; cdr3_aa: ASRMTERGTQY
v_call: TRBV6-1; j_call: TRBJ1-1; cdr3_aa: ASSESRNTEAF